Each of the 17 T cell receptor beta chains below was sequenced from the same sample in a study of blood T cell repertoires in COVID-19. Produced via immunoSEQ multiplex PCR; TCRdb's table is partial and in-frame only. The sample lists about 170,000 clones, 70% to 90% occurring once. The specimen sequenced was peripheral blood. The source of these receptors is a man between 40 and 49 years old who had recovered from COVID-19.

The rearrangement joins TRBV29-1 to TRBJ2-1, with D tentatively TRBD2 (5 bases). The germline V and J ends were trimmed by 7 bases and 6 bases, with 7 bases remaining between them. The germline V gene encodes CDR1 SQVTM and CDR2 ANQGSEA. This CDR3 is built from 10 residues. In DNA, the CDR3 is TGCAGCGCTGGACTCAATGAGCAGTTCTTC. Encoded protein: CSAGLNEQFF.

The chain employs TRBV18 and TRBJ2-1; the D gene is possibly TRBD2 (5 bases). This CDR3 spans 15 amino acids. Germline CDR1 is KGHSH and CDR2 is LQKENI. The V end lost 4 bases, the J end lost 1 base, and 11 bases lay between the germline ends. The CDR3 DNA is TGTGCCAGCTCACTTAGCGTTGAGTCCTACAATGAGCAGTTCTTC. It translates to CASSLSVESYNEQFF.

This sequence joins TRBV6-5 and TRBJ2-1, with D perhaps matching TRBD1 (5 bases). This CDR3 is 15 amino acids long. The germline CDR1 and CDR2 sequences are MNHEY and SVGAGI. Trimming stripped 4 bases from V and 2 bases from J, with 12 bases between. The CDR3 loop reads CASSSGRVPYNEQFF. The CDR3 nucleotides read TGTGCCAGCAGTTCTGGCAGGGTCCCCTACAATGAGCAGTTCTTC.

The gene calls are TRBV15 and TRBJ2-1; D uncertain. Germline CDR1 LNHNV, CDR2 YYDKDF (reference sequence). The V gene lost 0 bases and the J gene lost 8 bases, with 11 bases spanning the gap. The CDR3 length is 14 residues. In DNA, the CDR3 is TGTGCCACCAGCAGAGATGTTTGGGCCCATGAGCAGTTCTTC. This translates into CATSRDVWAHEQFF.

This sequence joins TRBV30 and TRBJ2-1; 7 positions match TRBD1. Per the germline V gene, CDR1 is GTSNPN and CDR2 is SVGIG (reference sequence). This CDR3 contains 12 residues. J lost 8 bases, V lost 5 bases, and 6 bases had no gene match. The CDR3 bases are TGTGCCTGGGGGAAAGGGGGCCATGAGCAGTTCTTC. This translates into CAWGKGGHEQFF.

This clone was seen once. The chain couples TRBV7-2 to TRBJ2-3; TRBD1 is a possible D gene (6 bases). Looked up from germline, CDR1 is SGHTA and CDR2 is FQGNSA. Trimming took 0 bases from V and 4 from J, leaving 14 bases between them. The CDR3 contains 16 residues. CDR3 sequence reads: CASSLAGGRVPDTQYF. DNA of the CDR3: TGTGCCAGCAGCTTAGCTGGGGGCAGGGTCCCAGATACGCAGTATTTT.

The chain uses TRBV24-1 and TRBJ2-1, with D tentatively TRBD1 (6 bases). Germline CDR1 reads KGHDR; CDR2 reads SFDVKD. The CDR3 is 13 amino acids. Deletions cut 4 bases from V and 8 bases from J, with 11 bases between. The CDR3: CATSEQDRDEQFF. Written as DNA, the CDR3 is TGTGCCACCAGTGAACAGGACAGAGATGAGCAGTTCTTC.

The V call is TRBV19, the J call TRBJ1-2; D ambiguous. This CDR3 is 11 amino acids long. Germline CDR1 LNHDA, CDR2 SQIVND (reference sequence). V lost 1 base, J lost 7 bases, and 4 bases lay in between. The DNA for the CDR3 is TGTGCCAGTAGTATAGGGAGTGGCTACACCTTC. It yields the protein CASSIGSGYTF. The whole variable domain, filled in from reference TRBV19 and TRBJ1-2, reads DGGITQSPKYLFRKEGQNVTLSCEQNLNHDAMYWYRQDPGQGLRLIYYSQIVNDFQKGDIAEGYSVSREKKESFPLTVTSAQKNPTAFYLCASSIGSGYTFGSGTRLTVV.

V is TRBV7-2 and J is TRBJ2-3; a weak D match, TRBD1 (5 bases). V was pared by 4 bases and J by 4 bases, with 9 bases between. This CDR3 region has 13 residues. Germline V CDR1 and CDR2: SGHTA, FQGNSA. As DNA, the CDR3 is TGTGCCAGCAGCTCAGGGTACGCAGATACGCAGTATTTT. As protein: CASSSGYADTQYF.

This chain uses TRBV18 with TRBJ2-2; D unclear. The germline V gene has CDR1 KGHSH and CDR2 LQKENI. V was clipped by 6 bases and J by 0 bases, with 11 bases between them. The CDR3 totals 15 residues. CDR3 nucleotide sequence: TGTGCCAGCTCCCCAGACTTAACGAACACCGGGGAGCTGTTTTTT. This encodes CASSPDLTNTGELFF.

The V call is TRBV10-3, the J call TRBJ2-2; TRBD2 aligns across 10 bases. CDR1 is ENHRY, CDR2 SYGVKD, per germline. The V and J ends lost 8 bases and 4 bases, in that order; junction bases with no gene match: 1. The CDR3 has 13 amino acids. CDR3 region: CAIGTSVTGELFF. CDR3 DNA sequence: TGTGCCATCGGGACTAGCGTCACCGGGGAGCTGTTTTTT.

This chain connects TRBV24-1 to TRBJ2-5; weak D call: TRBD2 (7 bases). Germline values: CDR1 KGHDR, CDR2 SFDVKD. Trimming cost V 9 bases and J 6 bases, with 19 bases left between them. The CDR3 has 14 amino acids. CDR3 in amino acids: CATGEGGNSKTQYF. The CDR3 coding sequence is TGTGCCACCGGGGAGGGGGGGAATTCAAAGACCCAGTACTTC.

This chain uses TRBV29-1 with TRBJ2-1; 9 bases map to TRBD2. Germline V gene lookup returns CDR1 SQVTM and CDR2 ANQGSEA. The CDR3 has 13 residues. V lost 5 bases and J lost 8; bases outside the gene matches: 7. CDR3 amino acids: CSVKGLASDEQFF. The CDR3 DNA reads as TGCAGCGTTAAAGGACTAGCGTCCGATGAGCAGTTCTTC.

This rearrangement joins TRBV6-5 to TRBJ2-5; possibly TRBD1 for D (6 bases). This CDR3 is built from 14 residues. CDR1 and CDR2 (germline): MNHEY, SVGAGI. V lost 6 bases and J 2 bases, leaving 13 bases between the germline ends. DNA of the CDR3: TGTGCCAGCAGGCAGGGGACGAGGCAAGAGACCCAGTACTTC. It yields the protein CASRQGTRQETQYF.

The rearrangement joins TRBV11-2 to TRBJ2-1, with unresolved D. The CDR3 sequence is 15 residues long. Germline V CDR1 and CDR2: SGHAT, FQNNGV. V shed 0 bases and J shed 0 bases, with 6 bases lying between them. CDR3 DNA sequence: TGTGCCAGCAGCTTAGAAGTCAGCTCCTACAATGAGCAGTTCTTC. Translating it yields CASSLEVSSYNEQFF.

The V call is TRBV3-1 (or the pseudogene TRBV3-2), the J call TRBJ1-2; 8 bases match TRBD1. Germline values: CDR1 LGHDT, CDR2 YNNKEL (reference sequence). Trimming removed 3 bases from V and 6 bases from J; junction bases left unmatched: 6. CDR3 length equals 14 residues. The CDR3 sequence is CASSHQTGEDGYTF. The CDR3 DNA sequence: TGTGCCAGCAGCCACCAGACAGGGGAGGATGGCTACACCTTC.

The rearrangement joins TRBV4-1 to TRBJ2-2, with a possible D match to TRBD1 (6 bases). Germline V gives CDR1 MGHRA, CDR2 YSYEKL. The CDR3 covers 18 residues. The V end was cut by 1 base, the J end by 5 bases, with 20 bases between. CDR3 nucleotides: TGCGCCAGCAGCCAAGTTCCGGGGACAACGATTGAGACCGGGGAGCTGTTTTTT. Its translation is CASSQVPGTTIETGELFF.